The present T cell receptor beta chain was sequenced within a study of blood T cell repertoires in COVID-19. For the study at large: Spain, Italy and the United States supplied samples that represented acute and convalescent COVID-19. T cells, B-cell-depleted T cells, or PBMCs supplied cDNA or gDNA.

Followed over time, Seattle patients had been enrolled while infection was active. Germline CDR1 SSHAT, CDR2 FNYEAQ (reference sequence). The CDR3 is made up of 19 amino acids. Original processing notes: Amplified reference gene primers provided the basis for estimating nucleated cell counts. TCRdb's copy holds only in-frame clones and misses some; the assay was immunoSEQ multiplex PCR. The D gene and trimming were derived from the DNA, and the V and J assignments and clone size from that table. This table has 150,000 to 200,000 clones, roughly 80% appearing once. Concerning this clone itself: At one end, the junction sequence differs from germline, possibly due to a read error.

Sequencing input: peripheral blood. This sequence joins TRBV7-7 and TRBJ1-2, with 9 bases aligning to TRBD1. The sequence was collected from a woman older than 75 with COVID-19, enrolled during active disease. The CDR3 protein is CASSLHNQAGTGTNYGYTF. Here the CDR3 DNA reads TGTGCTAGCAGCTTACACAACCAGGCCGGGACAGGGACTAACTATGGCTACACCTTC.